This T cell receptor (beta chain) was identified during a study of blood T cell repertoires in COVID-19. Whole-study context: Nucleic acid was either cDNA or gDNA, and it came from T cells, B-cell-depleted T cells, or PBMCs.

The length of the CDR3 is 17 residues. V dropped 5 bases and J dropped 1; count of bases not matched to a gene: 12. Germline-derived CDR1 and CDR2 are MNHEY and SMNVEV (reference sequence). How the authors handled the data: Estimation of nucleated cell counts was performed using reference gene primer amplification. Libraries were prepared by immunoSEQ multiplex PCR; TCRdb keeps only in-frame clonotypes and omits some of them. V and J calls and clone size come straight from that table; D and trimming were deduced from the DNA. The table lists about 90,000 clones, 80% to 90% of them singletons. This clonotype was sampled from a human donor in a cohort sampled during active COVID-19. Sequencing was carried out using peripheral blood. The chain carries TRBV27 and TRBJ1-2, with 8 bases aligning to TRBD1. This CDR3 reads CASSPRTGRVFNYGYTF. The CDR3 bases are TGTGCCAGCAGTCCCCGGACAGGGAGGGTTTTTAACTATGGCTACACCTTC.